A selection of T cell receptor beta chains follows, all from one sample in a study of T cell responses to AZD1222 COVID-19 vaccine. The repertoire was sequenced with immunoSEQ multiplex PCR; TCRdb's copy has only in-frame clones and lacks some. Here the sample spans about 86,000 clones, approximately 89% being singletons. The sample consisted of peripheral blood, taken 28 days after the second AZD1222 dose. These receptors originate from an adult who received the AZD1222 COVID-19 vaccine. Each CDR3 is given with its conserved first and last residue. The D gene is left open where the match is weak. Not every row has a clone size; where given, it reads once, few, many or a size class.

.,.,TRBV11-2,TRBJ2-5,TGTGCCAGCAGCTTAGGGGGCGAGCAGACCCAGTACTTC,CASSLGGEQTQYF
TRBD1,once,TRBV5-1,TRBJ1-1,TGCGCCAGCAGCGGCGACAGGGAAAACACTGAAGCTTTCTTT,CASSGDRENTEAFF
.,.,TRBV9,TRBJ2-2,TGTGCCAGCAGCGTAGTTGTGGACACCGGGGAGCTGTTTTTT,CASSVVVDTGELFF
TRBD1,once,TRBV2,TRBJ2-1,TGTGCCAGCAGCTCAGGGGGCGATCACTCCTACAATGAGCAGTTCTTC,CASSSGGDHSYNEQFF
.,.,TRBV12-3/TRBV12-4,TRBJ1-1,TGTGCCAGCTCCCTGGGGACCTATGAAGCTTTCTTT,CASSLGTYEAFF
TRBD1,.,TRBV5-6,TRBJ1-6,TGTGCCAGCAGCGTGTGGACAGGGGCGGGGAGTTCACCCCTCCACTTT,CASSVWTGAGSSPLHF
.,.,TRBV19,TRBJ2-1,TGTGCCAGTAGAGACTTGAACCCCTACAATGAGCAGTTCTTC,CASRDLNPYNEQFF
.,.,TRBV30,TRBJ2-5,TGTGCCTGGAGAGCCGGGGGTTTAGAGACCCAGTACTTC,CAWRAGGLETQYF
TRBD1,.,TRBV6-5,TRBJ2-1,TGTGCCAGCAGTTACTCGACAGGGGGCGGGTCTGAGCAGTTCTTC,CASSYSTGGGSEQFF
.,.,TRBV7-9,TRBJ2-5,TGTGCCAGCAGCTTACTGGAGACCCAGTACTTC,CASSLLETQYF
.,.,TRBV28,TRBJ2-1,TGTGCCAGCAGTTTTTCCGGAGACAATGAGCAGTTCTTC,CASSFSGDNEQFF